What follows is one T cell receptor beta chain and its context. The antigen remains undetermined. The PCR ran on 60 Vbeta and 13 Jbeta primers. The assay was immunoSEQ multiplex PCR, and TCRdb's table has in-frame clones only and misses some. The table includes about 90,000 clones, approximately 56% detected once. This sample is part of a study of cytomegalovirus exposure and HLA in healthy donors. Broader study findings: Rare TCR sequences dominated, though some public TCRs recurred in many donors.

This CDR3 is 15 amino acids long. Germline CDR1 reads SGHVS; CDR2 reads FNYEAQ. Trimming removed 1 base at V and 3 bases at J, with 13 bases between. The sequenced sample consisted of PBMCs. The TCR originated in a woman aged 25 to 45 in good health and CMV-seropositive. V gene TRBV7-6 combines with J gene TRBJ2-7, with D possibly TRBD1 on 6 matching bases. In DNA form, the CDR3 reads TGTGCCAGCAGCTTAGGGGCAGGGGTTAGCTACGAGCAGTACTTC. It translates to CASSLGAGVSYEQYF.